This T cell receptor (beta chain) was captured in a study of technical replicates of blood from a handful of donors. Per germline, CDR1 MDHEN and CDR2 SYDVKM. V lost 10 bases and J lost 0, with 3 bases in between. The CDR3 covers 11 residues. Method: immunoSEQ multiplex PCR; TCRdb's copy keeps in-frame clones and lacks some. The sample consists of 45,000 to 50,000 clones, roughly nine tenths of them appearing once. The sequence derives from a human donor in good health. Some clones in this sample may be carry-over from other donors' samples. The V call is TRBV28, the J call TRBJ2-2; D remains unclear. The material sequenced was PBMCs. Here the CDR3 reads CATTNTGELFF. The CDR3 nucleotides read TGTGCCACCACGAACACCGGGGAGCTGTTTTTT.